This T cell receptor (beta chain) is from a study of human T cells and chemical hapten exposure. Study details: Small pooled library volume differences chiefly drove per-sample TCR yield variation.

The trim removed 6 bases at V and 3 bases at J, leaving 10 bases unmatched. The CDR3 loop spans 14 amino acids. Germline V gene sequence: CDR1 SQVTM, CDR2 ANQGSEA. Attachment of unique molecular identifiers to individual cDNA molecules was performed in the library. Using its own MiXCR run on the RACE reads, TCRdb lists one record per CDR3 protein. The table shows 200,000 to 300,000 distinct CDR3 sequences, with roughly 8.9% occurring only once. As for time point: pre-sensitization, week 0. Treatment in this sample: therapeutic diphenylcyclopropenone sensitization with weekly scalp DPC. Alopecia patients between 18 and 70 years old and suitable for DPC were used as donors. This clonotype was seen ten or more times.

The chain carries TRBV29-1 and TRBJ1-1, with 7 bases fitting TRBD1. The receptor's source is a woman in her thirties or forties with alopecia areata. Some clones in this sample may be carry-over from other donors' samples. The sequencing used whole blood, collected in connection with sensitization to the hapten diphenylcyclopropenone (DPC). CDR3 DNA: TGCAGCGTCCACACCGACAGGGTTTACACTGAAGCTTTCTTT. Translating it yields CSVHTDRVYTEAFF.